Listed here is a single T cell receptor beta chain. The specificity of this receptor is unknown. No base qualities exist here, and no much larger clone lies one base off it. In the prospective study, participants were about 18 to 100 years old, resided in about two dozen geographic areas of the United States, and were enrolled through a virtual design. In the prospective study, participants were assigned to cohorts based on the clinical history participants reported in a screening survey and a study questionnaire. Each participant in the prospective study had whole blood, serum and a nasopharyngeal or oropharyngeal swab collected by mobile phlebotomists. Additional blood draws and questionnaires over an approximately 2-month period could optionally be provided by prospective study participants. Before DNA extraction, prospective study blood samples were shipped either frozen or at room temperature.

The data were taken from a study of blood T cell repertoires in COVID-19 (TCRdb year 2020). About the full investigation: Samples from collaborators originated in the United States, Italy and Spain and spanned both the acute and convalescent phases of COVID-19. The prospective study material was composed of cDNA or gDNA derived from T cells, B-cell-depleted T cells, or PBMCs. The dataset comprised deeply sampled blood TCRbeta repertoires from subjects exposed to, actively infected with, or recovered from COVID-19. A freely available public database, intended as a resource for researchers studying the immune response to SARS-CoV-2, is where the repertoires were released. Samples were obtained from the ongoing ImmuneRACE study (first 160 participants) and from 1,254 subjects provided by 6 global collaborators. Nearly every sample came with metadata listing a de-identified subject ID, COVID-19 status, age in years and sex. Where available, HLA class I and class II types were taken from metadata supplied by the sample provider and were not determined by assay-based typing.

The immunoSEQ Assay, a bias-controlled multiplex PCR, was used to amplify TCRbeta CDR3 regions from genomic DNA. The study's processing was this. The number of nucleated cells in each sample was estimated from the amplification of reference gene primers within the assay. To quantify the absolute abundance of each unique TCRbeta CDR3 rearrangement, sequence reads were collapsed and filtered. Productive Simpson clonality was computed per sample as the square root of Simpson's diversity index over productive rearrangements. TCRdb re-hosts the immuneACCESS table, in-frame sequences only. Its copies lack some clones; in the studies checked, an unresolved V gene accounts for under half of them, and the cause for the rest is not known. V and J calls plus clone size are reproduced from that table; the DNA served to infer D and trimming. This sample lists about 250,000 clones; roughly 85% were detected once. Jointly, the top ten make up around 9.8% of the sample.

Based on the germline V gene, the CDR1 and CDR2 sequences are SGHRS and YFSETQ. The germline V end is reduced by 4 bases and the J end by 4 bases; junction bases left unmatched: 6. Reading from cysteine to phenylalanine, the CDR3 counts 15 amino acids. This entry keeps only the CDR3 DNA: 45 bases, framed from base 1. Here is what the overall study found, with its caveats: The amount of clinical and demographic metadata varied by source and participant and was provided uncurated.

Source material: PBMCs or T cells enriched from blood (not recorded which). This TCR was recovered from a woman aged 45 to 65 with acute COVID-19. This chain joins TRBV5-1 to TRBJ1-2; 11 bases in between match TRBD1. The CDR3 here reads CASSPGQGAAYGYTF. The DNA sequence is TGCGCCAGCAGCCCAGGACAGGGGGCGGCCTATGGCTACACCTTC.